This TCR beta chain is from a study of blood T cell repertoires in COVID-19. In the 2 weeks before study entry, exposed participants met a COVID-19 case, which was PCR-confirmed or clinician-diagnosed. Profiled with immunoSEQ multiplex PCR; TCRdb holds only in-frame clones, not every one. This sample yields approximately 250,000 clones, of which around 90% are seen a single time; roughly 3% belongs to the top ten. The CDR3 runs to 15 residues. Germline V gene lookup returns CDR1 LNHDA and CDR2 SQIVND (reference sequence). V was shortened by 6 bases and J by 1 base, with 15 bases between the two germline ends.

The chain employs TRBV19 and TRBJ1-1; D unclear. The receptor was derived from a woman between 40 and 50 years old who had been exposed to COVID-19. Sequencing used PBMCs or T cells enriched from blood (not recorded which). CDR3 coding DNA: TGTGCCAGTAGGGGCGTCACCCTGGCGAACACTGAAGCTTTCTTT. This codes for CASRGVTLANTEAFF.